Below are 25 T cell receptor beta chains sequenced from a single sample in a study of cytomegalovirus exposure and HLA in healthy donors. Amplification used 60 Vbeta primers and 13 Jbeta primers. The data were produced by immunoSEQ multiplex PCR, yet TCRdb's version contains in-frame clones alone and is incomplete. The sample has about 140,000 clones, roughly 78% seen once; the top ten hold roughly 3.2%. The sample comprised PBMCs. These TCRs come from a man aged 18 to 29 in good health and CMV-seropositive.

The table lists this clone with a few counts. CDR3 region: CASSDSRQGVTEAFF. Here the CDR3 DNA reads TGTGCCAGCAGTGACTCGAGGCAGGGCGTCACTGAAGCTTTCTTT. V gene TRBV6-4 combines with J gene TRBJ1-1; D may be TRBD1 (5 bases). The CDR3 is made up of 15 amino acids. The V and J ends lost 0 bases and 4 bases respectively, with 12 bases between them. Germline V lookup: CDR1 MRHNA, CDR2 SNTAGT.

On this clone: The junction departs from germline at one end; a sequencing error may be responsible. The CDR3 DNA sequence: TGTGCCAGCAGTGCACCAGCGGGAGGGCAAGAAACCCAGTACTTC. Its protein product is CASSAPAGGQETQYF. This chain connects TRBV2 to TRBJ2-5; 10 bases map to TRBD2. CDR1 and CDR2 (germline): SNHLY, FYNNEI. The CDR3 consists of 15 residues.

The V call is TRBV14, the J call TRBJ2-3; D is uncertain. Trimming stripped 0 bases from V and 0 bases from J, with 7 bases between. Per germline, CDR1 SGHDN and CDR2 FVKESK. The CDR3 consists of 15 residues. The CDR3 protein is CASSQELTSTDTQYF. In DNA, the CDR3 is TGTGCCAGCAGCCAAGAACTAACTAGCACAGATACGCAGTATTTT.

The chain links TRBV5-1 to TRBJ1-1; no clear D gene. Germline V gene sequence: CDR1 SGHRS, CDR2 YFSETQ. The CDR3 has 13 amino acids. Trimming cost V 0 bases and J 1 base, with 4 bases left between them. CDR3 coding DNA: TGCGCCAGCAGCTTGGACTGGAACACTGAAGCTTTCTTT. It specifies CASSLDWNTEAFF.

The chain uses TRBV18 and TRBJ2-1; no clear D gene. There are 13 residues in the CDR3. CDR1 is KGHSH, CDR2 LQKENI, per germline. With 3 bases removed from V and 6 bases from J, the gap between germline ends came to 9 bases. CDR3 sequence reads: CASSPGVSNEQFF. In DNA form, the CDR3 reads TGTGCCAGCTCACCGGGCGTCTCCAATGAGCAGTTCTTC.

The chain links TRBV5-1 to TRBJ2-1; TRBD2 matches at 7 bases. This CDR3 is built from 16 residues. The V segment lost 4 bases and the J segment 7 bases; nucleotides outside the gene matches: 14. The V gene's germline CDR1 is SGHRS and CDR2 YFSETQ. CDR3 protein: CASSPARGLPSNEQFF. The CDR3 DNA is TGCGCCAGCAGCCCCGCGAGGGGACTACCGTCGAATGAGCAGTTCTTC.

V usage is TRBV5-4 and J usage is TRBJ2-3; 14 bases are shared with TRBD2. The germline V gene has CDR1 SGHNT and CDR2 YYREEE (reference sequence). V lost 5 bases to trimming and J lost 5 bases; unmatched junction nucleotides: 7. The CDR3 is made up of 16 amino acids. DNA for the CDR3: TGTGCCAGCAGTTCCGGGACTAGCGGGAGTTTAGATACGCAGTATTTT. This gives the protein CASSSGTSGSLDTQYF.

The chain uses TRBV6-1 and TRBJ2-7, with 8 positions matching TRBD1. Looked up from germline, CDR1 is MNHNS and CDR2 is SASEGT. There are 12 residues in the CDR3. The J segment lost 5 bases and the V segment lost 8 bases, leaving 5 bases of the junction unmatched. The CDR3 is CASRDRRDEQYF. The CDR3 DNA is TGTGCCAGCCGGGACAGGAGAGACGAGCAGTACTTC.

The chain combines TRBV18 with TRBJ2-7, with D unresolved. This CDR3 contains 14 residues. Germline CDR1 is KGHSH and CDR2 is LQKENI. Trimming cost V 3 bases and J 0 bases, with 9 bases left between them. CDR3 DNA: TGTGCCAGCTCACCGCCCGCGAGCTCCTACGAGCAGTACTTC. It translates to CASSPPASSYEQYF.

The gene calls are TRBV2 and TRBJ1-5; D perhaps matches TRBD1 (6 bases). CDR1 and CDR2 from the germline V gene are SNHLY and FYNNEI. Trimming took off 8 bases at V and 0 bases at J, with 20 bases between the two ends. This CDR3 contains 17 residues. This CDR3 reads CASGDLQGPYSNQPQHF. For the CDR3, the DNA is TGTGCCAGCGGGGACCTGCAGGGGCCTTATAGCAATCAGCCCCAGCATTTT. Looking up the rest from reference TRBV2 and TRBJ1-5 gives the full variable domain: EPEVTQTPSHQVTQMGQEVILRCVPISNHLYFYWYRQILGQKVEFLVSFYNNEISEKSEIFDDQFSVERPDGSNFTLKIRSTKLEDSAMYFCASGDLQGPYSNQPQHFGDGTRLSIL.

The chain carries TRBV27 and TRBJ1-6; 7 bases fit TRBD1. Trimming cost V 7 bases and J 7 bases; bases outside gene matches: 4. CDR3 size: 13 residues. Germline V CDR1 and CDR2: MNHEY, SMNVEV (reference sequence). In nucleotides, the CDR3 is TGTGCCAGCACGGGACAGTACAATTCACCCCTCCACTTT. Protein: CASTGQYNSPLHF.

The V and J genes are TRBV9 and TRBJ2-5; TRBD2 is a possible D gene (6 bases). Germline V CDR1 and CDR2: SGDLS, YYNGEE. The CDR3 has 14 amino acids. Between the trimmed V and J ends, which lost 0 bases and 3 bases, there was a span of 9 bases. The CDR3 loop reads CASSVGLAEETQYF. CDR3 coding DNA: TGTGCCAGCAGCGTAGGGTTAGCGGAAGAGACCCAGTACTTC.

This rearrangement joins TRBV4-1 to TRBJ2-1, with a possible D match to TRBD1 (5 bases). This CDR3 has 14 residues. Germline-derived CDR1 and CDR2 are MGHRA and YSYEKL. The V end was cut by 3 bases, the J end by 12 bases, with 18 bases between. CDR3 protein: CASSHEHTGGAQFF. The CDR3 DNA follows: TGCGCCAGCAGCCACGAACATACAGGTGGAGCGCAGTTCTTC.

The V call is TRBV30, the J call TRBJ1-1, with no clear D. The CDR3 runs to 15 residues. Trimming took off 3 bases at V and 0 bases at J, with 14 bases between the two ends. The germline gives CDR1 GTSNPN, CDR2 SVGIG (reference sequence). CDR3 nucleotides: TGTGCCTGGAGCCCCCGTGGCATACTGAACACTGAAGCTTTCTTT. It yields the protein CAWSPRGILNTEAFF.

The CDR3 is CASSAGQANYGYTF. Here the CDR3 DNA reads TGTGCCAGCAGCGCGGGACAGGCGAACTATGGCTACACCTTC. The chain couples TRBV9 to TRBJ1-2; 8 nucleotides line up with TRBD1. CDR1 and CDR2 from the germline V gene are SGDLS and YYNGEE. With 3 bases clipped from V and 2 bases from J, the junction kept 3 bases outside the gene matches. The CDR3 sequence is 14 residues long.

The J gene is TRBJ2-7, the V gene TRBV6-1; D may be TRBD1 (5 bases). Germline V gene sequence: CDR1 MNHNS, CDR2 SASEGT. The CDR3 extends over 16 amino acids. Trimming pared 2 bases from V and 2 bases from J, leaving 16 bases between. The CDR3, as DNA: TGTGCCAGCAGTGAACCCCCCCAGGGATGGACCTACGAGCAGTACTTC. This translates into CASSEPPQGWTYEQYF.

To note about this clone: The junction and the germline gene differ at one end; a read error may be behind it. The chain employs TRBV7-9 and TRBJ1-4, with 7 nucleotides matching TRBD1. The CDR3 has 18 residues. From germline, CDR1 is SEHNR and CDR2 FQNEAQ (reference sequence). CDR3 protein: CSSSPRQGSDSTNEKLFF. In nucleotides, the CDR3 is TGTTCCAGCAGCCCGAGACAGGGATCCGACTCAACTAATGAAAAACTGTTTTTT. Full variable domain (outside the CDR3, taken from reference TRBV7-9 and TRBJ1-4): DTGVSQNPRHKITKRGQNVTFRCDPISEHNRLYWYRQTLGQGPEFLTYFQNEAQLEKSRLLSDRFSAERPKGSFSTLEIQRTEQGDSAMYLCSSSPRQGSDSTNEKLFFGSGTQLSVL.

The V call is TRBV19, the J call TRBJ2-7; 14 nucleotides line up with TRBD2. CDR1 LNHDA and CDR2 SQIVND come from the germline V gene (reference sequence). This CDR3 region has 16 residues. V shed 4 bases and J 4 bases; nucleotides not matched to a gene: 6. The CDR3 region is CASSTGLAGVQYEQYF. The CDR3 DNA is TGTGCCAGTAGTACGGGACTAGCGGGAGTTCAGTACGAGCAGTACTTC.

With respect to this clone: The sample carries other DNA sequences with the same CDR3. The chain links TRBV6-6 to TRBJ1-5; D unresolved. Deletions cut 2 bases from V and 0 bases from J, with 8 bases between. Germline V lookup: CDR1 MNHNY, CDR2 SVGAGI (reference sequence). The CDR3 is 15 amino acids. CDR3 amino acids: CASSYRTASNQPQHF. DNA of the CDR3: TGTGCCAGCAGTTACCGAACAGCTAGCAATCAGCCCCAGCATTTT.

A few counts support this clone. V gene TRBV20-1 combines with J gene TRBJ1-2; D remains ambiguous. V gave up 0 bases and J gave up 6 bases, with 5 bases separating them. Germline V lookup: CDR1 DFQATT, CDR2 SNEGSKA (reference sequence). The CDR3 consists of 11 residues. CDR3 amino acids: CSARDLDGYTF. CDR3 DNA sequence: TGCAGTGCTAGAGATCTCGATGGCTACACCTTC.

The rearrangement joins TRBV6-6 to TRBJ2-7; 10 bases are shared with TRBD2. In germline, CDR1 is MNHNY, CDR2 SVGAGI (reference sequence). J lost 0 bases, V lost 4 bases, and 6 bases had no gene match. The CDR3 is made up of 16 amino acids. The CDR3 region is CASSSESGRASYEQYF. CDR3 DNA: TGTGCCAGCAGTTCCGAAAGCGGGAGGGCCTCCTACGAGCAGTACTTC.

This chain joins TRBV28 and TRBJ2-1; 11 bases match TRBD2. V was pared by 4 bases and J by 4 bases, with 9 bases of the junction left unmatched. Per germline, CDR1 MDHEN and CDR2 SYDVKM. This CDR3 has 17 residues. CDR3 DNA: TGTGCCAGCAGTTCTCGCTTAGCGGGAGGGCTTTACAATGAGCAGTTCTTC. Translating gives CASSSRLAGGLYNEQFF.

About this clone itself: The same CDR3 can be traced to other DNA sequences in this sample. The rearrangement uses TRBV18 and TRBJ1-5; a weak D match, TRBD1 (5 bases). The germline gives CDR1 KGHSH, CDR2 LQKENI. V gave up 3 bases and J gave up 5 bases, with 8 bases separating them. The CDR3 is 13 amino acids. CDR3 in DNA: TGTGCCAGCTCACCTGGGGGGGATCAGCCCCAGCATTTT. It specifies CASSPGGDQPQHF.

J is TRBJ2-1 and V is TRBV18; tentatively, D is TRBD1 (6 bases). CDR1 and CDR2 (germline): KGHSH, LQKENI. The CDR3 consists of 15 residues. V lost 3 bases and J lost 7, with 16 bases in between. Here the CDR3 DNA reads TGTGCCAGCTCACCTCGGACAGTCGTTAGTAATGAGCAGTTCTTC. Translation: CASSPRTVVSNEQFF.

The J gene is TRBJ2-5, the V gene TRBV7-2; D gene ambiguous. This CDR3 has 13 amino acids. Trimming took 0 bases from V and 5 from J, leaving 7 bases between them. Germline CDR1 is SGHTA and CDR2 is FQGNSA. The CDR3 DNA reads as TGTGCCAGCAGCTTAGCGCAGAGGGAGACCCAGTACTTC. It encodes CASSLAQRETQYF.